This T cell receptor beta chain came from a study of OX40 agonist ivuxolimab in advanced cancers. The study's findings and limits: There were, on average, more expanded clones in CD8+ T cells than in CD4+.

The CDR3 loop spans 13 amino acids. A note on this clone: The antigen is not known.

Some clones are missing from TCRdb's copy, which holds only in-frame ones; the method was immunoSEQ multiplex PCR. The table records around 93,000 clones, 85% to 90% of them present only once. The starting material was CD4+ or CD8+ T cells sorted from blood, obtained in a trial of the OX40 agonist ivuxolimab. This receptor was obtained from an adult with an advanced solid tumor such as melanoma, head and neck, liver or kidney cancer. The chain links TRBV21-1 to TRBJ2-7; the table's D call, TRBD2, was not checked against the DNA. TRBV21-1 is described as a pseudogene. CDR3 coding DNA: TGTGCCAGCAGCAAGAAGGCCGGGAACGAGCAGTACTTC. Translated: CASSKKAGNEQYF.